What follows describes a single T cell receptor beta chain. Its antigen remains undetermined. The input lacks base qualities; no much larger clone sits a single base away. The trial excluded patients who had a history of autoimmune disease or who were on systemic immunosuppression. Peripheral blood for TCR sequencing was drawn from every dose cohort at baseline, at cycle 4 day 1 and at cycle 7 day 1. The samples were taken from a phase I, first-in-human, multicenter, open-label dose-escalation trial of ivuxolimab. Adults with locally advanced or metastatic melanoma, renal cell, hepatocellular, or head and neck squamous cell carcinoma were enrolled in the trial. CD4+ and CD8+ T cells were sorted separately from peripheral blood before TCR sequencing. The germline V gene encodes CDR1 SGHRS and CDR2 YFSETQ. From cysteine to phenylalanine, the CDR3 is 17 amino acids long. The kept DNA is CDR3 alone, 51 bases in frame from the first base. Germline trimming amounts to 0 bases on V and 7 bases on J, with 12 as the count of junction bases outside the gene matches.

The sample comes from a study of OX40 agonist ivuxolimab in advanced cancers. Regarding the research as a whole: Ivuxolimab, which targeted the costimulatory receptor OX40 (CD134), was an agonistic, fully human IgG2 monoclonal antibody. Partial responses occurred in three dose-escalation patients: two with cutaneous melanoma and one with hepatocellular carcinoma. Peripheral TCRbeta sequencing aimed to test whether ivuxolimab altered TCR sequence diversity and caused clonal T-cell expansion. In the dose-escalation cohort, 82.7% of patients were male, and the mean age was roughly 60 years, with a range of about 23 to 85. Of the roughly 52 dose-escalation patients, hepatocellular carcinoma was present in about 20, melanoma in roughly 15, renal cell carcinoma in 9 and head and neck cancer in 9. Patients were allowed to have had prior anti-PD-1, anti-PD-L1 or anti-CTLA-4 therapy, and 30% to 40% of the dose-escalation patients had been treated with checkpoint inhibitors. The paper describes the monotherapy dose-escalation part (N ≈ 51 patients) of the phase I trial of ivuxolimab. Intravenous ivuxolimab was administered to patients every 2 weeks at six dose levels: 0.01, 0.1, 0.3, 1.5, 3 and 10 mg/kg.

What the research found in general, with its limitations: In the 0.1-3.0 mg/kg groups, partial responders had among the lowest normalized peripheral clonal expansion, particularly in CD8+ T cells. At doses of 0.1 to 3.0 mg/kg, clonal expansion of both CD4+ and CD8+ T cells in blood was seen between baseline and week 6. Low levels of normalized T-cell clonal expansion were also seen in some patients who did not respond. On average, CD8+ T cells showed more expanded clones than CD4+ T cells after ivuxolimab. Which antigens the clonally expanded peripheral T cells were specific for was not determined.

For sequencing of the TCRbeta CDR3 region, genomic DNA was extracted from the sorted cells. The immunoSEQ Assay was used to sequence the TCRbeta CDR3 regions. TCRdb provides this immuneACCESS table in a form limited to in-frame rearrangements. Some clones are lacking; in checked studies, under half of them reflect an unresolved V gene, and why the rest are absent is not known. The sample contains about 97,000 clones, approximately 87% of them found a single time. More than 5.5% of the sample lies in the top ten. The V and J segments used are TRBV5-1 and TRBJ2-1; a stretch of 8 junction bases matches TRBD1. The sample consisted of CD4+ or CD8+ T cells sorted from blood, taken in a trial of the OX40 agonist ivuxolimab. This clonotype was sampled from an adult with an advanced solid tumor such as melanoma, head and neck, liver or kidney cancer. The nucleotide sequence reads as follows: TGCGCCAGCAGCTTGGCCATGTCAGGGGGCTCCGGGAATGAGCAGTTCTTC. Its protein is CASSLAMSGGSGNEQFF.